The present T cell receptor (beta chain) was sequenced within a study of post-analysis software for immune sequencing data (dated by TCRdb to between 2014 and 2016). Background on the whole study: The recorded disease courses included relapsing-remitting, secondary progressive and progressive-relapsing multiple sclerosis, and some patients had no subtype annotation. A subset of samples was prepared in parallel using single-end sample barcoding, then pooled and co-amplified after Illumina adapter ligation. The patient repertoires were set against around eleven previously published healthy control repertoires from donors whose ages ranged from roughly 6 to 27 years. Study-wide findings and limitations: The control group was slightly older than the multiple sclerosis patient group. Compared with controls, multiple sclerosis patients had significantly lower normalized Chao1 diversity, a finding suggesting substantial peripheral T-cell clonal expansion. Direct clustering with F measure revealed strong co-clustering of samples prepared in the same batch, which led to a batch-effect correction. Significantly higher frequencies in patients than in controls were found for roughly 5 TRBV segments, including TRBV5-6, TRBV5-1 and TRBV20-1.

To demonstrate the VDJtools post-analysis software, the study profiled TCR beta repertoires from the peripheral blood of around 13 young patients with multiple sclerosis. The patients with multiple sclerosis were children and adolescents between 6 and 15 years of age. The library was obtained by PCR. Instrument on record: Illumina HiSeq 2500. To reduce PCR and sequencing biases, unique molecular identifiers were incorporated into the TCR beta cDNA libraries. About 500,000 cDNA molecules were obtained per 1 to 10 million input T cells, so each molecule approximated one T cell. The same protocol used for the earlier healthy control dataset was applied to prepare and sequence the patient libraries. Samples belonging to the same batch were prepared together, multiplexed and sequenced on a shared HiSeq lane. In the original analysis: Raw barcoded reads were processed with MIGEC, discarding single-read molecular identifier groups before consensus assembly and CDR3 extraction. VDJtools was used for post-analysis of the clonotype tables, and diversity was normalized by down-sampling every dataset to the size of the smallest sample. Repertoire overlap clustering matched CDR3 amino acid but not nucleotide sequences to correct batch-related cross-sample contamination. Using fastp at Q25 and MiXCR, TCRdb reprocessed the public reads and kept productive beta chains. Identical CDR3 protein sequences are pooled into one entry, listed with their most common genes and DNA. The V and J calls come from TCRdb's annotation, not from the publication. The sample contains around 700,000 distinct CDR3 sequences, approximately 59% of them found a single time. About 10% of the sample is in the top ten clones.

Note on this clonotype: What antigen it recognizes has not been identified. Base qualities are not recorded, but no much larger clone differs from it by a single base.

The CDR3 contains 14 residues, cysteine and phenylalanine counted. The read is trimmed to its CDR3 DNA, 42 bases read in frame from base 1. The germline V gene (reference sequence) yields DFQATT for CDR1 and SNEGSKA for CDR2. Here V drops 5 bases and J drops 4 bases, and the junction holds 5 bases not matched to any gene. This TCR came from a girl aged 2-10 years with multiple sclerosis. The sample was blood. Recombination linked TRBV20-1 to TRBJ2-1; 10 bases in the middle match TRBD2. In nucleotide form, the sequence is TGCAGTGCTCCACTAGCGGGGAAATACAATGAGCAGTTCTTC. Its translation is CSAPLAGKYNEQFF.